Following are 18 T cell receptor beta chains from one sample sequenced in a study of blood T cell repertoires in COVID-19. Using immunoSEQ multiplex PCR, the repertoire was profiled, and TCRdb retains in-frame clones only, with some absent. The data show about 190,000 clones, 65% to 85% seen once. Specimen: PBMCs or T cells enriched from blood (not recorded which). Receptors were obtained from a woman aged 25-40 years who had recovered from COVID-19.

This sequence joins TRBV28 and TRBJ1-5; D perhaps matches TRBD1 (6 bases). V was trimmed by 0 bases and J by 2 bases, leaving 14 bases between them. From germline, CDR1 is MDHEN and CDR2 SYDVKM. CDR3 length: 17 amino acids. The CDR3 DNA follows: TGTGCCAGCAGTTTATGGCAGGGGACGCCCCGCAATCAGCCCCAGCATTTT. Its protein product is CASSLWQGTPRNQPQHF.

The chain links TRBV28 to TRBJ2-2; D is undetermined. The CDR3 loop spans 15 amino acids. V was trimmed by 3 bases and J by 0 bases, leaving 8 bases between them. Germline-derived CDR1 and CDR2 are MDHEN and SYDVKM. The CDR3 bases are TGTGCCAGCAGTTTTCTCACGGCGAACACCGGGGAGCTGTTTTTT. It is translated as CASSFLTANTGELFF.

The chain's CDR3 is CASSTGSTDTQYF. The CDR3 region has the DNA TGTGCCAGCAGCACAGGGAGCACAGATACGCAGTATTTT. The chain recombines TRBV5-4 with TRBJ2-3; a weak D match, TRBD1 (6 bases). V dropped 4 bases and J dropped 0 bases, with 6 bases sitting between them. The CDR3 consists of 13 residues. Germline values: CDR1 SGHNT, CDR2 YYREEE (reference sequence).

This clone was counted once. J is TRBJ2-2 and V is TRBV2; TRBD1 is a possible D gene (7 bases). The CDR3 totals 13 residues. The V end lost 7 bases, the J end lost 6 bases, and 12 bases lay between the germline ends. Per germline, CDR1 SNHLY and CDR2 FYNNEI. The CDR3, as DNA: TGTGCCAGCAACCTCAGGGGGGCCGGGGAGCTGTTTTTT. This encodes CASNLRGAGELFF.

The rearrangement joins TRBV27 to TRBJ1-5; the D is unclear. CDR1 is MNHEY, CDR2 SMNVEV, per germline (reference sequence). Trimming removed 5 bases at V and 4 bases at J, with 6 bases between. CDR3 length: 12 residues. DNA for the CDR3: TGTGCCAGCAGTATCCCTAATCAGCCCCAGCATTTT. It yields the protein CASSIPNQPQHF.

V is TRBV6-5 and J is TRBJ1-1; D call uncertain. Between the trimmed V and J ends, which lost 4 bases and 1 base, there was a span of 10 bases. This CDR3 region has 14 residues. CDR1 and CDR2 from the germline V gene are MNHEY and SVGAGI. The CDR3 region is CASSSTRWNTEAFF. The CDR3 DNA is TGTGCCAGCAGTTCCACGAGATGGAACACTGAAGCTTTCTTT.

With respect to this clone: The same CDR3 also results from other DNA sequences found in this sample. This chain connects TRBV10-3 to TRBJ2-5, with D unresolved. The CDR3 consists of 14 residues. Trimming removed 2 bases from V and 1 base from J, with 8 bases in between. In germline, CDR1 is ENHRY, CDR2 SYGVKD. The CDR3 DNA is TGTGCCATCAGTGAGAGTACCAGCCAAGAGACCCAGTACTTC. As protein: CAISESTSQETQYF.

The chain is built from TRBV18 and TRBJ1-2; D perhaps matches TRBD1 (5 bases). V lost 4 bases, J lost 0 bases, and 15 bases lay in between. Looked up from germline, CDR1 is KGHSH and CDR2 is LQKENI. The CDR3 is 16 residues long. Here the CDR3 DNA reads TGTGCCAGCTCACTATCGGAGGGGATAACTAACTATGGCTACACCTTC. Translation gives CASSLSEGITNYGYTF.

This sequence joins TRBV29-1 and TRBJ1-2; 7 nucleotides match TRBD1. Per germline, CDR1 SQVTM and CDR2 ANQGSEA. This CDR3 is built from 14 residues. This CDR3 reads CNGLKEGAEGGYTF. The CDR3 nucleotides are TGCAACGGGTTGAAAGAGGGGGCTGAGGGAGGCTACACCTTC.

CDR3 in amino acids: CASSHRDSEQYV. Here the CDR3 DNA reads TGTGCCAGCAGTCACAGGGATAGCGAGCAGTACGTC. This chain uses TRBV21-1 with TRBJ2-7; TRBD1 is taken as the D call from the table, unchecked against the DNA. TRBV21-1 corresponds to a pseudogene. The CDR3 is made up of 12 amino acids.

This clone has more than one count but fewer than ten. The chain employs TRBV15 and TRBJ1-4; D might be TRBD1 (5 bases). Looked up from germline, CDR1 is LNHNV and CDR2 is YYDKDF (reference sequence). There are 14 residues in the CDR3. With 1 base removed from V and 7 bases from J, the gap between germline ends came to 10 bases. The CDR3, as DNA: TGTGCCACCAGCAGAGGTGGGGGGGTTGAAAAACTGTTTTTT. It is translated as CATSRGGGVEKLFF.

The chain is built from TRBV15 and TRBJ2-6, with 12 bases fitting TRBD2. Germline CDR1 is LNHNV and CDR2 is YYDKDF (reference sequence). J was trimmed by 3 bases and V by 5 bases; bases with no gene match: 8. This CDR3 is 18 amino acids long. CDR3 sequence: CATSRGTSGPLGANVLTF. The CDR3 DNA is TGTGCCACCAGCCGAGGGACTAGCGGGCCCCTTGGGGCCAACGTCCTGACTTTC.

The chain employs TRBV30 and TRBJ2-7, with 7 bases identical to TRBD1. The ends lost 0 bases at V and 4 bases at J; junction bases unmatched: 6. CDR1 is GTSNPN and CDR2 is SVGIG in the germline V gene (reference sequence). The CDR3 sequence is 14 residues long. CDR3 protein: CAWSVETGSYEQYF. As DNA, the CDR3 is TGTGCCTGGAGTGTCGAGACAGGGAGTTACGAGCAGTACTTC.

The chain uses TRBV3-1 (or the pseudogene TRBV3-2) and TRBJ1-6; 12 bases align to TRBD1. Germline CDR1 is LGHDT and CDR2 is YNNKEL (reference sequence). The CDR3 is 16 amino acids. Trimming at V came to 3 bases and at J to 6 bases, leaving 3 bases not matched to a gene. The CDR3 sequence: CASSQGQGAINSPLHF. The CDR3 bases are TGTGCCAGCAGCCAGGGACAGGGGGCGATTAATTCACCCCTCCACTTT.

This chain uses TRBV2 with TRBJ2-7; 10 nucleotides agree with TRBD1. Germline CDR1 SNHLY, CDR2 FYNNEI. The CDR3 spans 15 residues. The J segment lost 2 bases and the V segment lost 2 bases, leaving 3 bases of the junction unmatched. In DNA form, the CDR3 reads TGTGCCAGCAGTGAATGGGACAGGGGCCCCTACGAGCAGTACTTC. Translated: CASSEWDRGPYEQYF.

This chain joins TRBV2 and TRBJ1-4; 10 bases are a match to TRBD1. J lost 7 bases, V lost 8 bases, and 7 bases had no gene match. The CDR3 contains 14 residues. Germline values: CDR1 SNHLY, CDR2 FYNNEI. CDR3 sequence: CASLPDRGAEKLFF. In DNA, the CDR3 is TGTGCCAGCTTACCGGACAGGGGGGCTGAAAAACTGTTTTTT.

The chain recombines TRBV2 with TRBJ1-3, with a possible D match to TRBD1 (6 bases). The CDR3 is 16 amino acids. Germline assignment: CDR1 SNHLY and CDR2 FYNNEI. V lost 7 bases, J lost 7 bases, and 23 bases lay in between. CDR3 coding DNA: TGTGCCAGCAAGAACACTTTCCAGGGGAAGGGTAACACCATATATTTT. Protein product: CASKNTFQGKGNTIYF.

The CDR3 sequence: CAISEAPFRGPGAEAFF. In DNA, the CDR3 is TGTGCCATCAGTGAAGCCCCTTTCAGGGGGCCGGGCGCTGAAGCTTTCTTT. The chain employs TRBV10-3 and TRBJ1-1; 8 positions match TRBD1. The V and J ends lost 3 bases and 6 bases, in that order; junction bases with no gene match: 15. The CDR3 consists of 17 residues. Germline V lookup: CDR1 ENHRY, CDR2 SYGVKD.